The rows below give T cell receptor beta chains drawn from one sample of a study of shared clonotypes between healthy human individuals. Produced via immunoSEQ multiplex PCR; TCRdb's table is partial and in-frame only. The table records 950,000 to 1,300,000 clones, around 74% of them present only once. Specimen: memory CD4+ T cells sorted from blood. These receptors were taken from a man between 18 and 35 years old in good health. Each CDR3 is given with its conserved first and last residue. The order of the fields is J gene, D gene, clone size, V gene, CDR3 DNA, CDR3 protein. The D gene is left open where the match is weak. Only some rows state a clone size, as once, few, many or a class for expanded clones.

TRBJ1-2,-,-,TRBV2,TGTGCCAGCAGGGTTCAGGGATTCAGTGGCTACACCTTC,CASRVQGFSGYTF
TRBJ1-1,-,-,TRBV6-5,TGTGCCAGCAGGAGGGACGGGAACACTGAAGCTTTCTTT,CASRRDGNTEAFF
TRBJ2-2,-,-,TRBV9,TGTGCCAGCAGCGTCGGGGCGAACACCGGGGAGCTGTTTTTT,CASSVGANTGELFF
TRBJ2-5,-,-,TRBV5-4,TGTGCCAGCAGCTTGGCAGCTCAAGAGACCCAGTACTTC,CASSLAAQETQYF
TRBJ1-2,-,-,TRBV19,TGTGCCAGTAGAATGCAGGGCAGCGGAGGGGGCTACACCTTC,CASRMQGSGGGYTF
TRBJ2-2,TRBD1,-,TRBV7-6,TGTGCCAGCAGCCCAAGTACAGGGGACACCGGGGAGCTGTTTTTT,CASSPSTGDTGELFF
TRBJ2-1,TRBD1,-,TRBV18,TGTGCCAGCTCAACGCAGGGGGCGCTGCGGGATGAGCAGTTCTTC,CASSTQGALRDEQFF
TRBJ2-5,TRBD2,-,TRBV5-1,TGCGCCAGCAGCTTGACCGGGCGCGGGGGGGGCCGAGAGACCCAGTACTTC,CASSLTGRGGGRETQYF
TRBJ2-1,-,-,TRBV5-1,TGCGCCAGCCAGGGGCCCCGTTGGGCCTACAATGAGCAGTTCTTC,CASQGPRWAYNEQFF
TRBJ1-6,-,once,TRBV7-2,TGTGCCAGCAGCCTCGAGAGGGGGAGATCACCCCTCCACTTT,CASSLERGRSPLHF
TRBJ1-5,-,-,TRBV5-1,TGCGCCAGCAGCCCGGGGGGGCAGAATCAGCCCCAGCATTTT,CASSPGGQNQPQHF
TRBJ2-3,-,once,TRBV7-2,TGTGCCAGCTCTCTGCAGGGCGCCAACACAGATACGCAGTATTTT,CASSLQGANTDTQYF
TRBJ2-5,TRBD2,-,TRBV5-1,TGCGCCAGCAGCTCCTCGGGGGGTAGCGTTGGTCAAGAGACCCAGTACTTC,CASSSSGGSVGQETQYF
TRBJ1-5,-,-,TRBV6-1,TGTGCCAGCAGTGATGGTTGGAGGGGGCAGCCCCAGCATTTT,CASSDGWRGQPQHF
TRBJ1-3,-,-,TRBV18,TGTGCCAGCTCACCGCCTGGGATGCCCTCTGGAAACACCATATATTTT,CASSPPGMPSGNTIYF
TRBJ1-5,-,-,TRBV19,TGTGCCAGTAGTTCTTGGGGGGTACAGGGAAATCAGCCCCAGCATTTT,CASSSWGVQGNQPQHF
TRBJ2-3,-,few,TRBV5-4,TGTGCCAGCAGCTTTCCGGGGAGCACAGATACGCAGTATTTT,CASSFPGSTDTQYF
TRBJ1-5,-,-,TRBV19,TGTGCCAGTACCCTGGGCGGGGGAGTCAATCAGCCCCAGCATTTT,CASTLGGGVNQPQHF
TRBJ2-7,TRBD2,-,TRBV7-2,TGTGCCAGCAGTCTCGGGTATAGCGGGATCTCCTACGAGCAGTACTTC,CASSLGYSGISYEQYF
TRBJ1-5,-,-,TRBV19,TGTGCCAGTACCTACAGGGACAATCAGCCCCAGCATTTT,CASTYRDNQPQHF
TRBJ1-3,-,-,TRBV2,TGTGCCAGCAGGGAGGAAATGGCTGTTGGAAACACCATATATTTT,CASREEMAVGNTIYF
TRBJ1-1,-,-,TRBV5-1,TGCGCCAGCAGCTTGGTTGTCGGGAACACTGAAGCTTTCTTT,CASSLVVGNTEAFF
TRBJ1-1,TRBD1,once,TRBV28,TGTGCCAGCAGTTTAGGGGGACAGGGGGACACTGAAGCTTTCTTT,CASSLGGQGDTEAFF
TRBJ1-1,-,-,TRBV5-1,TGCGCCAGCAGCTTGGACTCTGAAGCTTTCTTT,CASSLDSEAFF
TRBJ1-6,TRBD1,few,TRBV6-6,TGTGCCAGCAGTGACGGGACAGTCGATAATTCACCCCTCCACTTT,CASSDGTVDNSPLHF
TRBJ2-5,-,once,TRBV2,TGTGCCAGCAACACGGGACCGCACCCGGGGGAGACCCAGTACTTC,CASNTGPHPGETQYF
TRBJ2-2,-,-,TRBV19,TGTGCCAGTAGTATAGGCGGAGGGGCCGTAACCGGGGAGCTGTTTTTT,CASSIGGGAVTGELFF
TRBJ1-6,TRBD1,-,TRBV19,TGTGCCAGTAGTACCGGGACAGGGTTTAATTCACCCCTCCACTTT,CASSTGTGFNSPLHF
TRBJ2-3,-,-,TRBV10-2,TGCGCCAGCAGCGGGGGACAGACTAGCACAGATACGCAGTATTTT,CASSGGQTSTDTQYF
TRBJ2-7,-,-,TRBV14,TGTGCCAGCAGCCAAGATTTCAGCTCTTCAGAGCAGTACTTC,CASSQDFSSSEQYF
TRBJ1-5,-,once,TRBV2,TGTGCCAGCACAGGGGCCTTTTCCAATCAGCCCCAGCATTTT,CASTGAFSNQPQHF
TRBJ2-1,TRBD2,-,TRBV9,TGTGCCAGCAGCCGACTAGCGGGAGGGCGGAATGAGCAGTTCTTC,CASSRLAGGRNEQFF
TRBJ1-2,-,-,TRBV10-3,TGTGCCATCAGTGGCGGCCCTGGCTATGGCTACACCTTC,CAISGGPGYGYTF
TRBJ2-7,TRBD2,-,TRBV14,TGTGCCAGCGGAAGCGGGAACCGAGACCAGTACTTC,CASGSGNRDQYF
TRBJ2-7,-,-,TRBV5-4,TGTGCCAGCAGCCCCACCCAGGGGCTATACGAGCAGTACTTC,CASSPTQGLYEQYF
TRBJ2-2,-,-,TRBV11-2,TGTGCCAGCAGCTCAAATTTCGGCGGGGAGCTGTTTTTT,CASSSNFGGELFF
TRBJ1-1,-,-,TRBV19,TGTGCCAGTAGTATAGGTCCAGAGTGGGGGACTGAAGCTTTCTTT,CASSIGPEWGTEAFF
TRBJ2-1,TRBD1,-,TRBV7-9,TGTGCCAGCAGCTTAGTCTTGGGGGAAGGGGGCGATGAGCAGTTCTTC,CASSLVLGEGGDEQFF
TRBJ2-5,-,-,TRBV5-1,TGCGCCAGCAGCTTGGACCCCAATGGGAGAGAGACCCAGTACTTC,CASSLDPNGRETQYF
TRBJ1-5,-,few,TRBV21-1,TGTGCCAGCAGCTTTGACAGGGGCACTCAGCCCCAGCATTTT,CASSFDRGTQPQHF
TRBJ2-7,-,-,TRBV7-2,TGTGCCAGCAGCTCCGGCGGAGGAGCAACCTACGAGCAGTACTTC,CASSSGGGATYEQYF
TRBJ2-1,TRBD2,-,TRBV5-1,TGCGCCAGCAGCTTGGCCGCGGGAGGGCCGGATGAGCAGTTCTTC,CASSLAAGGPDEQFF
TRBJ1-1,-,-,TRBV5-8,TGTGCCAGCAGCTTGATCCGGACTGAAGCTTTCTTT,CASSLIRTEAFF
TRBJ2-3,-,-,TRBV30,TGTGCCTGGAGCGGAGGACTAGTGAGGGGGGCAGATACGCAGTATTTT,CAWSGGLVRGADTQYF